The 13 T cell receptor beta chains in this list originate from one sample, sequenced in a study of cytomegalovirus exposure and HLA in healthy donors (dated by TCRdb to about 2017). Libraries were prepared through the immunoSEQ multiplex PCR assay. A mixture of 60 forward primers for TCR Vbeta segments and 13 reverse primers for TCR Jbeta segments was used in the multiplex PCR. Here the immuneACCESS table is served through TCRdb, limited to in-frame sequences with V and J called. Missing clones are a known gap in these copies; in checked studies unresolved V genes cover under half, and the rest lacks a known reason. The sample contains over 100,000 clones, just under 75% of them found a single time. The top ten clonotypes cover approximately 7% of the sample. The specimen was PBMCs. Receptors were obtained from a man aged 35 to 55 in good health and CMV-seropositive.

This clone came up once. The genes are TRBV5-8 and TRBJ2-7; 8 positions match TRBD1. The trim removed 6 bases at V and 5 bases at J, leaving 10 bases unmatched. This CDR3 has 14 amino acids. The germline gives CDR1 SGHTS, CDR2 YDEGEE. The CDR3 here is CASTGGRGLHEQYF. The CDR3 DNA reads as TGTGCCAGCACCGGAGGCAGGGGGCTCCACGAGCAGTACTTC.

The chain recombines TRBV18 with TRBJ2-3; maybe TRBD2 (5 bases). The germline gives CDR1 KGHSH, CDR2 LQKENI. V lost 3 bases and J 1 base, leaving 5 bases between the germline ends. The CDR3 sequence is 13 residues long. The CDR3 loop is CASSPRGTDTQYF. The CDR3 nucleotides are TGTGCCAGCTCACCGAGGGGCACAGATACGCAGTATTTT.

This rearrangement joins TRBV12-2 to TRBJ1-6; TRBD1 is taken as the D call from the table, unchecked against the DNA. TRBV12-2 is reported as a pseudogene. The CDR3 loop spans 17 amino acids. Here the CDR3 DNA reads TGTGCAAGTCGCTCCCCTCCGGACAGGCTTAGGGATTCACCCCTCCACTTT. Translating gives CASRSPPDRLRDSPLHF.

The DNA for the CDR3 is TGTGCCAGCAGTTTATCCTCAGGTGCCGGGGAGCTGTTTTTT. The encoded protein is CASSLSSGAGELFF. This chain joins TRBV28 and TRBJ2-2; no clear D gene. CDR3 size: 14 residues. Trimming took off 1 base at V and 6 bases at J, with 9 bases between the two ends. Germline CDR1 MDHEN, CDR2 SYDVKM. The full variable domain, completed using reference TRBV28 and TRBJ2-2, is DVKVTQSSRYLVKRTGEKVFLECVQDMDHENMFWYRQDPGLGLRLIYFSYDVKMKEKGDIPEGYSVSREKKERFSLILESASTNQTSMYLCASSLSSGAGELFFGEGSRLTVL.

The CDR3 spells CASSPPRMSSNQPQHF. The CDR3 nucleotides are TGTGCCAGCAGTCCCCCGCGAATGTCTAGCAATCAGCCCCAGCATTTT. This chain links TRBV28 with TRBJ1-5; no firm D call. This CDR3 contains 16 residues. V shed 5 bases and J shed 0 bases, with 14 bases lying between them. CDR1 is MDHEN and CDR2 is SYDVKM in the germline V gene.

The rearrangement links TRBV11-3 to TRBJ2-1, with 8 bases fitting TRBD2. Germline V gene data show CDR1 as SGHNT and CDR2 as YENEEA. The CDR3 runs 15 residues. J gave up 8 bases and V 4 bases, and 10 bases lay outside the gene matches. In DNA form, the CDR3 reads TGTGCCAGCAGCTCCCGGGGGGGGCTGGGGTATGAGCAGTTCTTC. It yields the protein CASSSRGGLGYEQFF.

This clone was detected only a few times. This sequence joins TRBV27 and TRBJ2-7; possibly TRBD2 for D (5 bases). Per the germline V gene, CDR1 is MNHEY and CDR2 is SMNVEV (reference sequence). There are 13 residues in the CDR3. Trimming removed 5 bases from V and 3 bases from J, with 11 bases in between. The CDR3 here is CASSPLAGYEQYF. Here the CDR3 DNA reads TGTGCCAGCAGTCCTCTAGCCGGCTACGAGCAGTACTTC.

The count of this clone is one. The chain links TRBV28 to TRBJ2-7, with 9 bases fitting TRBD2. This CDR3 is 17 amino acids long. CDR1 and CDR2 from the germline V gene are MDHEN and SYDVKM. V lost 5 bases to trimming and J lost 0 bases; unmatched junction nucleotides: 11. The DNA for the CDR3 is TGTGCCAGCAGTCCCCCGGGGCTAGCGGGAACCTCCTACGAGCAGTACTTC. This codes for CASSPPGLAGTSYEQYF. Looking up the rest from reference TRBV28 and TRBJ2-7 gives the full variable domain: DVKVTQSSRYLVKRTGEKVFLECVQDMDHENMFWYRQDPGLGLRLIYFSYDVKMKEKGDIPEGYSVSREKKERFSLILESASTNQTSMYLCASSPPGLAGTSYEQYFGPGTRLTVT.

The chain couples TRBV9 to TRBJ2-7; D is perhaps TRBD2 (5 bases). Germline loops: CDR1 SGDLS, CDR2 YYNGEE. This CDR3 comprises 16 residues. Trimming pared 3 bases from V and 7 bases from J, leaving 23 bases between. CDR3 sequence reads: CASSERPSRALGEQYF. CDR3 coding DNA: TGTGCCAGCAGCGAGCGGCCTTCAAGGGCCCTTGGTGAGCAGTACTTC. Supplemented by reference TRBV9 and TRBJ2-7, the full variable domain reads DSGVTQTPKHLITATGQRVTLRCSPRSGDLSVYWYQQSLDQGLQFLIQYYNGEERAKGNILERFSAQQFPDLHSELNLSSLELGDSALYFCASSERPSRALGEQYFGPGTRLTVT.

V usage is TRBV28 and J usage is TRBJ2-3; D uncertain. The V end lost 6 bases, the J end lost 4 bases, and 14 bases lay between the germline ends. CDR1 and CDR2 from the germline V gene are MDHEN and SYDVKM. CDR3 length: 14 residues. For the CDR3, the DNA is TGTGCCAGCAGCCCCCTTCACGTAGCAGATACGCAGTATTTT. It codes for CASSPLHVADTQYF. Together with reference TRBV28 and TRBJ2-3, the CDR3 gives the full variable domain: DVKVTQSSRYLVKRTGEKVFLECVQDMDHENMFWYRQDPGLGLRLIYFSYDVKMKEKGDIPEGYSVSREKKERFSLILESASTNQTSMYLCASSPLHVADTQYFGPGTRLTVL.

The chain joins TRBV5-8 to TRBJ2-7, with a tentative D call TRBD2 (5 bases). V was pared by 2 bases and J by 7 bases, with 16 bases between. This CDR3 spans 14 amino acids. Germline V gene lookup returns CDR1 SGHTS and CDR2 YDEGEE. CDR3 DNA: TGTGCCAGCAGCTTCCTCCAAGGGAGATCAGAGCAGTACTTC. It translates to CASSFLQGRSEQYF. The variable domain in full, completed from reference TRBV5-8 and TRBJ2-7, reads EAGVTQSPTHLIKTRGQQATLRCSPISGHTSVYWYQQALGLGLQFLLWYDEGEERNRGNFPPRFSGRQFPNYSSELNVNALELEDSALYLCASSFLQGRSEQYFGPGTRLTVT.

This clone was recorded once. The chain is built from TRBV5-6 and TRBJ1-5; weak D call: TRBD1 (6 bases). The CDR3 is 15 amino acids. V shed 2 bases and J shed 0 bases, with 9 bases lying between them. Per germline, CDR1 SGHDT and CDR2 YYEEEE. The DNA of the CDR3 is TGTGCCAGCAGCTTAGGACAGCATAGCAATCAGCCCCAGCATTTT. Translating gives CASSLGQHSNQPQHF.

The table lists this clone with a few counts. The chain combines TRBV27 with TRBJ1-5, with a tentative D call TRBD1 (5 bases). Germline CDR1 MNHEY, CDR2 SMNVEV (reference sequence). Trimming pared 5 bases from V and 9 bases from J, leaving 32 bases between. The CDR3 is 19 amino acids. CDR3 in DNA: TGTGCCAGCAGTCTCCGCTGGAGCAGGGACTCCGTAGGGAGGCGGCCCCAGCATTTT. This sequence encodes CASSLRWSRDSVGRRPQHF.